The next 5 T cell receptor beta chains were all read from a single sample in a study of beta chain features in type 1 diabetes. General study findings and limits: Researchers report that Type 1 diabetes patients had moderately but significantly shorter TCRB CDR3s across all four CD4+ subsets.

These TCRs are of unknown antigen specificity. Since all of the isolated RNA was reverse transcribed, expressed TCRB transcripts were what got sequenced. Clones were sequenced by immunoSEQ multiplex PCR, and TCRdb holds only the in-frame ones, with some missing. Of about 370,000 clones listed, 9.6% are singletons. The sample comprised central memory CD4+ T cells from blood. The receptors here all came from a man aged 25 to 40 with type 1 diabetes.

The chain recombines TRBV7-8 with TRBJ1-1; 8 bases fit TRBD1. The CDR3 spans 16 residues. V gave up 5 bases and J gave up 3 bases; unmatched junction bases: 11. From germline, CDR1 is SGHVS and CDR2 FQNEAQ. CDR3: CASSLKGRTGHTEAFF. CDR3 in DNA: TGTGCCAGCAGCCTTAAGGGGCGGACAGGGCACACTGAAGCTTTCTTT. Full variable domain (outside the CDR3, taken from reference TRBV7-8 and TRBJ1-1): GAGVSQSPRYKVAKRGQDVALRCDPISGHVSLFWYQQALGQGPEFLTYFQNEAQLDKSGLPSDRFFAERPEGSVSTLKIQRTQQEDSAVYLCASSLKGRTGHTEAFFGQGTRLTVV.

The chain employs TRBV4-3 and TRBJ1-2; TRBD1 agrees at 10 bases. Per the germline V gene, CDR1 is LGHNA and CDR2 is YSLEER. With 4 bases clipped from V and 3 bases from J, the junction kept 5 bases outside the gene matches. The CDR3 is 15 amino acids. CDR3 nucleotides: TGCGCCAGCAGCCCGACGGGGACAGGGGACTATGGCTACACCTTC. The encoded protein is CASSPTGTGDYGYTF.

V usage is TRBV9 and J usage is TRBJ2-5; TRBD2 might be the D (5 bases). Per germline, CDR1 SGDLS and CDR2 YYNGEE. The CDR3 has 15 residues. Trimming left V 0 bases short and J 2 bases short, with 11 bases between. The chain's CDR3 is CASSVVGSHQETQYF. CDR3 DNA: TGTGCCAGCAGCGTAGTGGGGAGCCATCAAGAGACCCAGTACTTC.

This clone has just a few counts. The CDR3 here is CASSVTSGSTIEQFF. DNA for the CDR3: TGTGCCAGCAGCGTTACTAGCGGGAGCACCATCGAGCAGTTCTTC. The genes are TRBV7-3 and TRBJ2-1; 11 bases line up with TRBD2. This CDR3 region has 15 residues. Per germline, CDR1 SGHTA and CDR2 FQGTGA. The V gene end was trimmed by 5 bases and the J gene end by 10 bases; junction bases not matched to a gene: 10.

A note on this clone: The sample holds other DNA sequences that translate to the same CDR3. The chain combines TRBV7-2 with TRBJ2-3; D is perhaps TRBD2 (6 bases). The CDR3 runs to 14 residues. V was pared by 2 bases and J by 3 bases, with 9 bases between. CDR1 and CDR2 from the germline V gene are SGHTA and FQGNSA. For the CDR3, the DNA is TGTGCCAGCAGCTTATCGCTAGCGACAGATACGCAGTATTTT. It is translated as CASSLSLATDTQYF.